Listed below are T cell receptor beta chains from one sample, sequenced in a study of T cell responses to AZD1222 COVID-19 vaccine. Clones were read by immunoSEQ multiplex PCR, and TCRdb kept only the in-frame ones, dropping some. The table has about 160,000 clones, about nine tenths seen once. The starting material was peripheral blood, obtained 28 days after the second AZD1222 dose. These receptors were obtained from an adult who received the AZD1222 COVID-19 vaccine. The CDR3 runs from the conserved cysteine through the conserved F or W. The D gene is left open where the match is weak. The size of a clone is reported for some rows only, either as once, few or many, or as a class for expanded clones.

cdr3_aa: CASSSSKPGQGDEKLFF
cdr3_nt: TGTGCCAGCAGCAGCTCCAAACCGGGACAGGGGGATGAAAAACTGTTTTTT
j_call: TRBJ1-4
d_call: TRBD1
v_call: TRBV7-9
clone_size: .

cdr3_aa: CASSVDGQGNTIYF
cdr3_nt: TGTGCCAGCAGCGTAGACGGTCAGGGTAACACCATATATTTT
j_call: TRBJ1-3
d_call: .
v_call: TRBV9
clone_size: few

cdr3_aa: CASSIGGRLDEQYF
cdr3_nt: TGTGCCAGTAGTATAGGTGGCAGGCTTGACGAGCAGTACTTC
j_call: TRBJ2-7
d_call: .
v_call: TRBV19
clone_size: .

cdr3_aa: CASSQGQARNQPQHF
cdr3_nt: TGCGCCAGCAGCCAGGGACAGGCCCGAAATCAGCCCCAGCATTTT
j_call: TRBJ1-5
d_call: TRBD1
v_call: TRBV4-1
clone_size: .

cdr3_aa: CAISDDRDTSYEQYF
cdr3_nt: TGTGCCATCAGTGACGACAGGGACACCTCCTACGAGCAGTACTTC
j_call: TRBJ2-7
d_call: TRBD1
v_call: TRBV10-3
clone_size: .

cdr3_aa: CASSPRLSGGRTDYEQYF
cdr3_nt: TGTGCCAGCTCACCAAGGTTATCGGGCGGGAGGACTGACTACGAGCAGTACTTC
j_call: TRBJ2-7
d_call: TRBD2
v_call: TRBV18
clone_size: .

cdr3_aa: CASTQGTGEVYEQYF
cdr3_nt: TGCGCCAGCACTCAAGGGACAGGGGAGGTTTACGAGCAGTACTTC
j_call: TRBJ2-7
d_call: TRBD1
v_call: TRBV5-1
clone_size: .

cdr3_aa: CASSPVTSGRSYYNEQFF
cdr3_nt: TGTGCCAGCTCACCGGTTACTAGCGGGAGGTCCTACTACAATGAGCAGTTCTTC
j_call: TRBJ2-1
d_call: TRBD2
v_call: TRBV18
clone_size: .

cdr3_aa: CASSTVDSGYGYTF
cdr3_nt: TGTGCCAGCAGTACCGTGGATTCGGGTTATGGCTACACCTTC
j_call: TRBJ1-2
d_call: .
v_call: TRBV28
clone_size: once

cdr3_aa: CASSGKGQGNTEAFF
cdr3_nt: TGTGCCAGCAGCGGAAAGGGACAGGGGAACACTGAAGCTTTCTTT
j_call: TRBJ1-1
d_call: TRBD1
v_call: TRBV2
clone_size: .

cdr3_aa: CASSYEGLAVETQYF
cdr3_nt: TGTGCCAGCAGTTACGAAGGACTAGCGGTAGAGACCCAGTACTTC
j_call: TRBJ2-5
d_call: TRBD2
v_call: TRBV6-5
clone_size: .

cdr3_aa: CASIRDVNTGELFF
cdr3_nt: TGCGCCAGTATCCGGGACGTGAACACCGGGGAGCTGTTTTTT
j_call: TRBJ2-2
d_call: .
v_call: TRBV5-1
clone_size: .

cdr3_aa: CASSTGQGSSGNTIYF
cdr3_nt: TGTGCCAGCTCAACCGGACAGGGCAGCTCTGGAAACACCATATATTTT
j_call: TRBJ1-3
d_call: TRBD1
v_call: TRBV18
clone_size: .

cdr3_aa: CASSVGTSGRGADTQYF
cdr3_nt: TGTGCCAGTAGTGTCGGGACTAGCGGGAGGGGGGCAGATACGCAGTATTTT
j_call: TRBJ2-3
d_call: TRBD2
v_call: TRBV19
clone_size: .

cdr3_aa: CASSERAWGSTEAFF
cdr3_nt: TGTGCCAGCAGTGAACGAGCGTGGGGGAGCACTGAAGCTTTCTTT
j_call: TRBJ1-1
d_call: .
v_call: TRBV6-1
clone_size: .

cdr3_aa: CASSRTHTDTQYF
cdr3_nt: TGTGCCAGCAGCCGGACTCACACAGATACGCAGTATTTT
j_call: TRBJ2-3
d_call: .
v_call: TRBV3-1/TRBV3-2
clone_size: .

cdr3_aa: CASSQTGLYEQYF
cdr3_nt: TGCGCCAGCAGCCAGACTGGCCTCTACGAGCAGTACTTC
j_call: TRBJ2-7
d_call: .
v_call: TRBV5-1
clone_size: .

cdr3_aa: CASSVGQDSTEAFF
cdr3_nt: TGTGCCAGCAGCGTTGGACAGGATAGCACTGAAGCTTTCTTT
j_call: TRBJ1-1
d_call: TRBD1
v_call: TRBV7-9
clone_size: .

cdr3_aa: CASSSPGLAGPDTQYF
cdr3_nt: TGTGCCAGCAGCTCGCCGGGACTAGCGGGACCAGATACGCAGTATTTT
j_call: TRBJ2-3
d_call: TRBD2
v_call: TRBV7-2
clone_size: .

cdr3_aa: CASSQMSTSTDTQYF
cdr3_nt: TGTGCCAGCAGCCAGATGAGTACTAGCACAGATACGCAGTATTTT
j_call: TRBJ2-3
d_call: .
v_call: TRBV3-1/TRBV3-2
clone_size: .

cdr3_aa: CASSEPPYQETQYF
cdr3_nt: TGTGCCAGCAGTGAACCACCGTACCAAGAGACCCAGTACTTC
j_call: TRBJ2-5
d_call: .
v_call: TRBV2
clone_size: few

cdr3_aa: CASSQGQGLRNEQFF
cdr3_nt: TGTGCCAGCAGCCAAGGACAGGGTCTGCGAAATGAGCAGTTCTTC
j_call: TRBJ2-1
d_call: TRBD1
v_call: TRBV14
clone_size: .

cdr3_aa: CSVREQGSSNYGYTF
cdr3_nt: TGCAGCGTAAGGGAGCAGGGAAGCTCGAACTATGGCTACACCTTC
j_call: TRBJ1-2
d_call: .
v_call: TRBV29-1
clone_size: .

cdr3_aa: CASSLGPLAGVGNEQFF
cdr3_nt: TGTGCCAGCAGCTTAGGCCCACTAGCGGGAGTGGGGAATGAGCAGTTCTTC
j_call: TRBJ2-1
d_call: TRBD2
v_call: TRBV13
clone_size: .

cdr3_aa: CASSLLDTQYF
cdr3_nt: TGTGCCAGCAGCTTATTAGATACGCAGTATTTT
j_call: TRBJ2-3
d_call: .
v_call: TRBV5-8
clone_size: .

cdr3_aa: CASSSSASYEQYF
cdr3_nt: TGTGCCAGCAGCTCCAGCGCATCCTACGAGCAGTACTTC
j_call: TRBJ2-7
d_call: .
v_call: TRBV7-9
clone_size: .

cdr3_aa: CASSKVLDRRHAEGYTF
cdr3_nt: TGTGCCAGCAGCAAAGTTCTAGATCGGCGGCACGCGGAGGGCTACACCTTC
j_call: TRBJ1-2
d_call: .
v_call: TRBV21-1
clone_size: .

cdr3_aa: CALTETAYGYTF
cdr3_nt: TGTGCCTTGACCGAGACAGCCTATGGCTACACCTTC
j_call: TRBJ1-2
d_call: .
v_call: TRBV30
clone_size: .

cdr3_aa: CASSQGQGRYGYTF
cdr3_nt: TGCGCCAGCAGCCAGGGACAGGGCCGGTATGGCTACACCTTC
j_call: TRBJ1-2
d_call: TRBD1
v_call: TRBV10-2
clone_size: .

cdr3_aa: CASSPTAGGNNEQFF
cdr3_nt: TGTGCCAGCTCACCAACGGCGGGAGGGAACAATGAGCAGTTCTTC
j_call: TRBJ2-1
d_call: TRBD2
v_call: TRBV18
clone_size: few

cdr3_aa: CASSESWLAGRETQYF
cdr3_nt: TGTGCCAGCAGTGAATCCTGGCTAGCGGGACGTGAGACCCAGTACTTC
j_call: TRBJ2-5
d_call: TRBD2
v_call: TRBV6-1
clone_size: .

cdr3_aa: CASTGQGPPLHF
cdr3_nt: TGTGCCAGCACTGGACAGGGGCCACCCCTCCACTTT
j_call: TRBJ1-6
d_call: TRBD1
v_call: TRBV2
clone_size: .

cdr3_aa: CASINSGYSYEQYF
cdr3_nt: TGTGCCAGCATTAATAGCGGGTACTCCTACGAGCAGTACTTC
j_call: TRBJ2-7
d_call: TRBD2
v_call: TRBV2
clone_size: few

cdr3_aa: CASGLEFDGGAFF
cdr3_nt: TGTGCCAGCGGGTTGGAGTTCGACGGGGGGGCTTTCTTT
j_call: TRBJ1-1
d_call: .
v_call: TRBV6-5
clone_size: once

cdr3_aa: CASSFLGRINQPQHF
cdr3_nt: TGTGCCAGTAGTTTTTTGGGCAGGATCAATCAGCCCCAGCATTTT
j_call: TRBJ1-5
d_call: .
v_call: TRBV19
clone_size: .

cdr3_aa: CSAVRGVLETQYF
cdr3_nt: TGCAGCGCGGTACGAGGGGTTTTGGAGACCCAGTACTTC
j_call: TRBJ2-5
d_call: .
v_call: TRBV29-1
clone_size: once

cdr3_aa: CASSIVGAKTEAFF
cdr3_nt: TGTGCCAGTAGTATAGTGGGGGCTAAGACTGAAGCTTTCTTT
j_call: TRBJ1-1
d_call: .
v_call: TRBV19
clone_size: once

cdr3_aa: CASSSTKYNEQFF
cdr3_nt: TGTGCCAGCAGCTCCACAAAATACAATGAGCAGTTCTTC
j_call: TRBJ2-1
d_call: .
v_call: TRBV4-2
clone_size: .

cdr3_aa: CASFGGTDTQYF
cdr3_nt: TGTGCCAGCTTCGGGGGGACAGATACGCAGTATTTT
j_call: TRBJ2-3
d_call: TRBD2
v_call: TRBV7-9
clone_size: .

cdr3_aa: CASSRTLGVNTDTQYF
cdr3_nt: TGTGCCAGCAGCCGGACCCTTGGGGTAAACACAGATACGCAGTATTTT
j_call: TRBJ2-3
d_call: .
v_call: TRBV5-4
clone_size: .

cdr3_aa: CAWSLGQPAEAFF
cdr3_nt: TGTGCCTGGAGCCTTGGGCAGCCGGCTGAAGCTTTCTTT
j_call: TRBJ1-1
d_call: .
v_call: TRBV30
clone_size: .

cdr3_aa: CASSVGGGGSYNEQFF
cdr3_nt: TGTGCCAGCAGCGTAGGTGGCGGGGGATCCTACAATGAGCAGTTCTTC
j_call: TRBJ2-1
d_call: TRBD2
v_call: TRBV9
clone_size: .

cdr3_aa: CASSSRDRSGKMAQYF
cdr3_nt: TGCGCCAGCAGCTCCCGGGACAGATCCGGGAAAATGGCGCAGTATTTT
j_call: TRBJ2-3
d_call: TRBD1
v_call: TRBV5-1
clone_size: .

cdr3_aa: CASSHTGNNEQFF
cdr3_nt: TGTGCCAGCAGCCACACAGGGAATAATGAGCAGTTCTTC
j_call: TRBJ2-1
d_call: .
v_call: TRBV3-1/TRBV3-2
clone_size: .

cdr3_aa: CASSLGDRGGNEKLFF
cdr3_nt: TGTGCCAGCAGCTTAGGGGACAGGGGAGGTAATGAAAAACTGTTTTTT
j_call: TRBJ1-4
d_call: TRBD1
v_call: TRBV7-2
clone_size: .

cdr3_aa: CASSSGGDSTEAFF
cdr3_nt: TGTGCCAGCAGCTCGGGTGGGGATAGCACTGAAGCTTTCTTT
j_call: TRBJ1-1
d_call: .
v_call: TRBV5-4
clone_size: .

cdr3_aa: CATSRENHLISYNEQFF
cdr3_nt: TGTGCCACCAGCAGAGAAAACCACCTTATTTCCTACAATGAGCAGTTCTTC
j_call: TRBJ2-1
d_call: .
v_call: TRBV15
clone_size: .

cdr3_aa: CASSPRGRGTYEQYF
cdr3_nt: TGTGCCAGCAGCCCCCGCGGGAGGGGGACCTACGAGCAGTACTTC
j_call: TRBJ2-7
d_call: TRBD2
v_call: TRBV6-2/TRBV6-3
clone_size: once

cdr3_aa: CSASQGTPGTQYF
cdr3_nt: TGCAGTGCTAGTCAAGGGACCCCAGGGACCCAGTACTTC
j_call: TRBJ2-5
d_call: .
v_call: TRBV20-1
clone_size: .

cdr3_aa: CAWSEGQPQETQYF
cdr3_nt: TGTGCCTGGAGCGAGGGACAGCCCCAAGAGACCCAGTACTTC
j_call: TRBJ2-5
d_call: TRBD1
v_call: TRBV30
clone_size: .

cdr3_aa: CASTAFSTDTQYF
cdr3_nt: TGCGCCAGCACAGCGTTTAGCACAGATACGCAGTATTTT
j_call: TRBJ2-3
d_call: .
v_call: TRBV4-1
clone_size: .

cdr3_aa: CASSFDRGYGYTF
cdr3_nt: TGTGCCAGCAGTTTTGACAGGGGCTATGGCTACACCTTC
j_call: TRBJ1-2
d_call: TRBD1
v_call: TRBV6-2/TRBV6-3
clone_size: .

cdr3_aa: CASSQVVVLNTEAFF
cdr3_nt: TGTGCCAGCAGCCAAGTCGTTGTATTGAACACTGAAGCTTTCTTT
j_call: TRBJ1-1
d_call: .
v_call: TRBV3-1/TRBV3-2
clone_size: .

cdr3_aa: CASRILQEPNYGYTF
cdr3_nt: TGTGCCAGCAGAATACTACAGGAACCTAACTATGGCTACACCTTC
j_call: TRBJ1-2
d_call: .
v_call: TRBV2
clone_size: .

cdr3_aa: CASSDWGPIIQETQYF
cdr3_nt: TGTGCCAGCAGTGATTGGGGACCGATCATCCAAGAGACCCAGTACTTC
j_call: TRBJ2-5
d_call: .
v_call: TRBV2
clone_size: .

cdr3_aa: CASSWAGQGTDTQYF
cdr3_nt: TGTGCCAGCAGTTGGGCCGGTCAGGGCACAGATACGCAGTATTTT
j_call: TRBJ2-3
d_call: .
v_call: TRBV6-5
clone_size: once

cdr3_aa: CASSIKFGSHLAGGGTAKNIQYF
cdr3_nt: TGTGCCAGTAGTATTAAGTTCGGGTCTCACTTAGCGGGAGGGGGCACAGCCAAAAACATTCAGTACTTC
j_call: TRBJ2-4
d_call: TRBD2
v_call: TRBV19
clone_size: .

cdr3_aa: CASSQDKDGRAKGDTQYF
cdr3_nt: TGTGCCAGCAGCCAAGACAAGGACGGGAGGGCCAAGGGAGATACGCAGTATTTT
j_call: TRBJ2-3
d_call: TRBD2
v_call: TRBV3-1/TRBV3-2
clone_size: .

cdr3_aa: CSVGGTGVTYEQYF
cdr3_nt: TGCAGCGTTGGTGGGACAGGAGTTACCTACGAGCAGTACTTC
j_call: TRBJ2-7
d_call: TRBD1
v_call: TRBV29-1
clone_size: .

cdr3_aa: CASSEQVGGRASHEQYF
cdr3_nt: TGTGCCAGCAGTGAACAGGTCGGCGGGAGGGCATCCCACGAGCAGTACTTC
j_call: TRBJ2-7
d_call: TRBD2
v_call: TRBV6-1
clone_size: .